The T cell receptor (beta chain) under discussion was sequenced for a study of cytomegalovirus exposure and HLA in healthy donors (dated by TCRdb to 2015 to 2018). Regarding the complete study: An earlier analysis of about 560 of the donors reported 276 Gb of sequence data and about 120 million unique TCR beta sequences obtained from approximately 180 million T cells. About 310 gigabases of sequencing data and approximately 84 million unique TCR sequences were included in an early release covering over 600 HLA-typed donors. Of the roughly 400 genotyped donors, approximately 80% were placed in the genetic ancestry cluster associated with self-reported Caucasian donors. The study aimed to test whether signatures of past pathogen exposure could be identified by cataloging public T cell receptors. The study profiled the T cell repertoires of 666 subjects by immunosequencing and related them to cytomegalovirus serostatus. Along with the approximately 620-subject first cohort, a separate validation cohort of over a hundred different subjects was used. The study combined high-throughput TCR immunosequencing, statistical association of individual TCRs with disease status, and machine learning to predict cytomegalovirus infection status. To study patterns of TCR occurrence, a later analysis re-analyzed previously published TCR beta repertoires from more than 550 donors and added high-resolution HLA genotyping. In the later analysis, no new phenotypic data were used to find candidate immune exposures; instead, reliance was placed on TCR beta sequences and their occurrence across donors. An earlier analysis of several hundred of the donors applied high-throughput TCR beta sequencing to assess whether each TCR beta V gene segment acted as functional or pseudogenic. Alongside the repertoire data, information on donor age, sex, ethnicity and CMV serostatus was compiled. A later genetic analysis used genome-wide SNP genotypes for about 60% of the roughly 670 donors, treating that subset as a discovery cohort. Every repertoire in the discovery cohort had been generated on one and the same sequencing platform. Both class I and class II loci were covered by HLA typing, at four-digit resolution. The number of typed donors differed by locus: about 620-630 for A, B, C, DRB1 and DQB1; roughly 510 for DQA1; around 610 for DPA1; and around 450 for DPB1. Four or five DR-DQ haplotypes were handled as single units for association and clustering because linkage in the cohort was strong. Among 398 genotyped donors of the cohort, an average of around 240,000 unique TCR beta nucleotide sequences were sequenced per donor, roughly a sixth of them non-productive.

Turning to this clone: Its specific antigen is unknown. No much larger clone is present one base from it, and per-base qualities are unavailable.

Libraries were made using the immunoSEQ multiplex PCR assay. The multiplex PCR relied on a mix of 60 forward primers for TCR Vbeta segments and 13 reverse primers for TCR Jbeta segments. Amplification of the CDR3 region of rearranged TCR beta genes was performed with a multiplex PCR assay on genomic DNA. On the Illumina HiSeq System, the amplified TCR beta libraries were sequenced as 87-base-pair reads. In the original analysis: Across the roughly 700 repertoires, a later analysis counted 78 million or so unique TCR beta chains, about 10 million of which were shared by at least two donors. Raw reads were error-corrected and collapsed into unique sequences with a nearest-neighbor algorithm that merged closely related sequences to remove PCR and sequencing errors. V, D and J gene segments were assigned by aligning CDR3 sequences to IMGT reference sequences. For a sequence to be retained, a match of at least six nucleotides to both a V gene segment and a J gene segment was required. Rearrangements were classified as productive when the CDR3 lacked stop codons and remained in frame with V and J, and all other rearrangements were classified as non-productive. Following IMGT convention, CDR3 was defined as the stretch from the second conserved V-encoded cysteine to the conserved J-encoded phenylalanine. In an earlier analysis of around 570 of the donors, sequences lacking an unambiguous match to a single V gene segment were excluded. An earlier analysis of a few hundred of the donors called V segments functional above 56.7% productive rearrangements and segregating when the between-donor standard deviation exceeded 5%. A statistical classification framework was developed to diagnose cytomegalovirus status using the catalog of TCR beta chain sequences. In a later analysis, V and J genes were assigned by comparing TCR nucleotide sequences against IMGT/GENE-DB human TR gene sequences. Using the TCRdist pipeline, a later analysis assigned CDR3 sequences along with most-parsimonious VDJ recombination scenarios. In a later analysis, every TCR beta chain was defined by the combination of its CDR3 amino acid sequence and its V-gene family, and reads without a unique V-gene family were dropped. To address suspected cross-contamination and a sequencing artifact, a later analysis removed around 590 highly shared, low-generation-probability nucleotide sequences. In a later analysis, a clonal expansion index was calculated for each public chain from normalized within-repertoire ranks of inferred template counts. In a later analysis, generation probabilities were computed using a VDJ recombination model fitted to out-of-frame rearrangements, and the results were checked against IGoR. A later analysis scored TCR-TCR, TCR-HLA and TCR-CMV co-occurrence with hypergeometric tests, applying a repertoire-size bias correction to TCR pairs. A later analysis estimated false discovery rates by permuting HLA or CMV assignments 20 times. In a later analysis, co-occurring TCRs were grouped with DBSCAN, and TCRdist sequence similarity was added when clustering was performed within HLA-allele-positive subsets. Co-occurrence clustering excluded repertoires with fewer than 30,000 or more than 120,000 public chains, plus five with anomalous nucleotide sharing. The table was pulled from immuneACCESS by TCRdb, which kept in-frame rearrangements only. Such tables lose some clones; where checked, under half of the loss comes from unresolved V genes, and the rest has no known cause. The V and J calls and clone size are taken from that table; D and trimming were inferred from the DNA. Within this sample are over 85,000 clones, with about three fifths of them counted one time only. The ten biggest clones cover under 5.5% of the sample.

The germline V gene gives CDR1 as MGHRA and CDR2 as YSYEKL. The CDR3 sequence holds 16 residues, the cysteine and phenylalanine included. The retained sequence is limited to the CDR3, 48 bases, with the frame set at the first base. Germline trimming: 4 bases from V, 4 bases from J; junction bases outside gene matches: 5. Paper-wide results and their limitations: Linkage disequilibrium might explain the correlated functional status among segregating V segments, but an unknown experimental factor could not be excluded. A cluster of highly shared sequence variants was judged likely to be a technical artifact of the sequencing pipeline. The earlier analysis of about 600 of the donors excluded roughly 16 rarely observed V segments, including chromosome 9 orphons, because counts were too low. It was suggested by the authors that the approach could potentially be generalized to other disease states and immunological phenotypes. The only immune exposure information available for the cohort was CMV serostatus. A later genetic analysis associated a missense DCLRE1C variant with V-gene and J-gene trimming of TCR beta chains, and an independent cohort replicated the association. According to a later analysis, parvovirus B19, influenza, CMV and Epstein-Barr virus appeared linked to several top co-occurrence clusters. In vitro tests confirmed that a few of the cytomegalovirus-associated TCR beta chains recognize cytomegalovirus antigens. In a later analysis, TCR association rates were found to vary across HLA loci, with the most associated TCRs seen for DRB1 alleles and the fewest for HLA-C alleles. Because the 87-base-pair reads could not distinguish some IMGT-functional V segments, including TRBV6-2 and TRBV6-3, those segments were excluded. While some public TCRs were present in many individuals, most TCR sequences turned up only very rarely across donors. A further reported finding was that TCR beta sequences accurately predicted the HLA-A and HLA-B alleles for most subjects in the first cohort. In a later analysis, HLA-associated TCR beta chains were found to be more clonally expanded and to have lower generation probabilities than equally common non-associated chains. Roughly uniform sequencing depth across donors was assumed in presence/absence analyses, although this assumption may not hold. An earlier analysis of roughly 570 of the donors showed that most TCR beta V segments appeared in productive rearrangements either about 90% or about 30% of the time, which broadly matched IMGT annotations. The study gave a list of 150 to 200 TCR beta chains associated with cytomegalovirus. At a false discovery rate of 0.05, a later analysis linked around 15,000 TCR beta sequences to specific HLA alleles. HLA typing was unavailable for some donors at each locus, so association tests used only the typed subset. The cohort was sequenced for TCR beta chains only, and without alpha or paired-chain data the features that could be detected were limited. Most CMV-associated TCR beta chains appeared to be HLA-restricted in a later analysis, and the HLA associations seemed to be driven largely by CMV exposure. In a later genetic analysis, fewer N-insertions in productive TCRs were reported among donors in an Asian-associated ancestry cluster than the approximately 710-donor mean. When HLA alleles, especially DR and DQ, strongly co-occurred, attributing TCR associations to individual alleles was difficult. In both the original and validation cohorts, the classifier was reported to diagnose cytomegalovirus status with high specificity and sensitivity.

The cohort consisted of fewer than 700 healthy bone marrow donors. All cohort members were sampled while nominally healthy, although unrecorded immune exposures were likely present. Of the 600 or so cohort members, around 290 had a positive CMV serostatus and about 400 had a negative one, while no CMV serostatus was recorded for the donor. Every donor gave a peripheral blood sample, and the peripheral blood mononuclear cells from that sample were used for TCR beta sequencing. The Qiagen DNeasy Blood Extraction Kit was used to extract genomic DNA from the blood cell samples. The rearrangement joined TRBV4-1 to TRBJ2-7; TRBD2 agrees with 15 junctional bases. The material sequenced was PBMCs. The TCR was taken from a human donor in good health. Here the CDR3 is given as CASSLGLAGGRYEQYF. The nucleotide sequence is TGCGCCAGCAGCCTTGGACTAGCGGGAGGGCGATACGAGCAGTACTTC.